This entry is about one TCR beta chain. Antigen: not known. These data belong to a study of cytomegalovirus exposure and HLA in healthy donors. Study details: The 120 or so validation repertoires, a later analysis reported, used the same platform as the roughly 710 first-cohort repertoires. Study findings and constraints: Researchers catalogued over 150 TCR beta chains as cytomegalovirus-associated.

Germline assignment: CDR1 MNHNS and CDR2 SASEGT. Trimming removed 1 base from V and 1 base from J; junction bases left unmatched: 2. This CDR3 spans 16 amino acids. Data came from immunoSEQ multiplex PCR; TCRdb stores just in-frame clones and leaves some out. The table shows some 250,000 clones, with around 87% occurring only once. The V and J genes are TRBV6-1 and TRBJ2-4, with 9 bases that match TRBD2. Sequencing was performed on PBMCs. The receptor's source is a woman younger than 30 in good health and CMV-seronegative. CDR3 loop: CASSEGLAEAKNIQYF. As DNA, the CDR3 is TGTGCCAGCAGTGAAGGACTAGCGGAGGCCAAAAACATTCAGTACTTC.